Below are 11 T cell receptor beta chains sequenced from a single sample in a study of cytomegalovirus exposure and HLA in healthy donors. Primers for the PCR totalled 60 Vbeta and 13 Jbeta. The assay was immunoSEQ multiplex PCR, and TCRdb's table has in-frame clones only and misses some. The table includes around 140,000 clones, around 72% detected once. Sequencing input: PBMCs. These receptors were obtained from a man aged 45-65 years in good health and CMV-seropositive.

V and J are TRBV6-5 and TRBJ1-1, with 10 bases matching TRBD1. The J segment lost 5 bases and the V segment lost 4 bases, leaving 10 bases of the junction unmatched. CDR1 is MNHEY and CDR2 is SVGAGI in the germline V gene. CDR3 length equals 16 residues. As DNA, the CDR3 is TGTGCCAGCAGTTTGACAGGGGGCGGAGGTCGGACTGAAGCTTTCTTT. Amino acid sequence: CASSLTGGGGRTEAFF.

The gene calls are TRBV6-5 and TRBJ2-2, with 10 positions matching TRBD1. V was pared by 7 bases and J by 1 base, with 3 bases of the junction left unmatched. Germline CDR1 MNHEY, CDR2 SVGAGI. This CDR3 has 15 residues. The CDR3 nucleotides read TGTGCCAGCAAGAGGGACAGGGGGAACACCGGGGAGCTGTTTTTT. Residues: CASKRDRGNTGELFF.

The V gene is TRBV4-3, the J gene TRBJ2-5; D is perhaps TRBD1 (6 bases). Trimming pared 0 bases from V and 2 bases from J, leaving 10 bases between. Germline loops: CDR1 LGHNA, CDR2 YSLEER. The length of the CDR3 is 15 residues. The CDR3 DNA sequence: TGCGCCAGCAGCCAAGAAGTAACAGGGCAAGAGACCCAGTACTTC. The encoded protein is CASSQEVTGQETQYF.

This chain connects TRBV4-1 to TRBJ2-3, with TRBD1 identical over 8 bases. The CDR3 covers 18 residues. The junction had 15 bases not matched to a gene; V was cut back by 1 base and J by 6 bases. CDR1 is MGHRA and CDR2 is YSYEKL in the germline V gene. Here the CDR3 reads CASSQGRGQGLGGDTQYF. The CDR3 coding sequence is TGCGCCAGCAGCCAAGGTCGCGGACAGGGCCTAGGTGGGGATACGCAGTATTTT.

The chain combines TRBV7-8 with TRBJ1-4, with 7 bases fitting TRBD1. CDR3 length: 14 residues. Losses at the gene ends were 5 bases for V and 5 bases for J; bases not matched to a gene: 5. CDR1 is SGHVS and CDR2 is FQNEAQ in the germline V gene. The CDR3 sequence is CASSRGQNNEKLFF. CDR3 in DNA: TGTGCCAGCAGCCGGGGACAGAACAATGAAAAACTGTTTTTT.

The chain couples TRBV25-1 to TRBJ2-1; 8 positions match TRBD1. The CDR3 length is 16 residues. Germline V CDR1 and CDR2: MGHDK, SYGVNS. Trimming cost V 1 base and J 3 bases; bases outside gene matches: 5. The CDR3 sequence: CASSEWRTGFYNEQFF. The CDR3, as DNA: TGTGCCAGCAGTGAATGGAGGACAGGGTTCTACAATGAGCAGTTCTTC.

The chain has TRBV7-2 and TRBJ2-5; D gene unclear. V dropped 5 bases and J dropped 1 base, with 2 bases sitting between them. The CDR3 is 11 residues long. Looked up from germline, CDR1 is SGHTA and CDR2 is FQGNSA. This CDR3 reads CASSLQETQYF. CDR3 bases: TGTGCCAGCAGCCTCCAAGAGACCCAGTACTTC.

The V gene is TRBV5-4, the J gene TRBJ1-2; D is undetermined. This CDR3 has 15 amino acids. Germline-derived CDR1 and CDR2 are SGHNT and YYREEE (reference sequence). V was pared by 0 bases and J by 4 bases, with 13 bases between. The CDR3 reads CASSLGQRGAYGYTF. The CDR3 DNA follows: TGTGCCAGCAGCTTGGGGCAACGGGGAGCCTATGGCTACACCTTC.

This clone was detected only once. V gene TRBV2 combines with J gene TRBJ2-5; D might be TRBD2 (5 bases). The CDR3 totals 12 residues. The germline V gene encodes CDR1 SNHLY and CDR2 FYNNEI. V gave up 7 bases and J gave up 5 bases, with 11 bases separating them. The CDR3 nucleotides read TGTGCCAGCAAGACGGGAAGGGAGACCCAGTACTTC. Translation gives CASKTGRETQYF.

V gene TRBV9 combines with J gene TRBJ2-3, with TRBD2 matching 9 bases. The CDR3 spans 15 residues. CDR1 is SGDLS, CDR2 YYNGEE, per germline. The ends lost 6 bases at V and 6 bases at J; junction bases unmatched: 11. This CDR3 is CASNGGAGGRDTQYF. The CDR3 bases are TGTGCCAGCAACGGAGGGGCGGGGGGGCGGGATACGCAGTATTTT.

This sequence joins TRBV29-1 and TRBJ1-1; D perhaps matches TRBD1 (6 bases). With 4 bases removed from V and 1 base from J, the gap between germline ends came to 10 bases. CDR1 is SQVTM, CDR2 ANQGSEA, per germline. This CDR3 is 13 amino acids long. The CDR3 DNA sequence: TGCAGCGTTGGCAGGGGTAGGAACACTGAAGCTTTCTTT. This sequence encodes CSVGRGRNTEAFF.